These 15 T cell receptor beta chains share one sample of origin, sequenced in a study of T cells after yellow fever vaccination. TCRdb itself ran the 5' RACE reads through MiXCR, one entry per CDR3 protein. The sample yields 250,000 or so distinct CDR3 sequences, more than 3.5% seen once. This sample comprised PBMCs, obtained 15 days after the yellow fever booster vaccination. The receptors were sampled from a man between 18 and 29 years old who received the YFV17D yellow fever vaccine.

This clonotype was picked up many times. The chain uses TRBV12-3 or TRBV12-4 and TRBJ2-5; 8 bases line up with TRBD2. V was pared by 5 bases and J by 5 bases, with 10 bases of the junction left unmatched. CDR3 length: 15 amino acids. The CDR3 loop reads CASSPWTGRGETQYF. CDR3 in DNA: TGTGCCAGCAGTCCTTGGACCGGGAGGGGCGAGACCCAGTACTTC.

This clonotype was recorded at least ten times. This chain's CDR3 is CASSKTQSWTDTQYF. CDR3 DNA: TGTGCCAGCAGCAAGACCCAATCGTGGACAGATACGCAGTATTTT. The rearrangement uses TRBV7-3 and TRBJ2-3; no definite D call. V lost 5 bases, J lost 3 bases, and 15 bases lay in between. Germline V gene sequence: CDR1 SGHTA, CDR2 FQGTGA. CDR3 size: 15 residues. Together with reference TRBV7-3 and TRBJ2-3, the CDR3 gives the full variable domain: GAGVSQTPSNKVTEKGKYVELRCDPISGHTALYWYRQSLGQGPEFLIYFQGTGAADDSGLPNDRFFAVRPEGSVSTLKIQRTERGDSAVYLCASSKTQSWTDTQYFGPGTRLTVL.

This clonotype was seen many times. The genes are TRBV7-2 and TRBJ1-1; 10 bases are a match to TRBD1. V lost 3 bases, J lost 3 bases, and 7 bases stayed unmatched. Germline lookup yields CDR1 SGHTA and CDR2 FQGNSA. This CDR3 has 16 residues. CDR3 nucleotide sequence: TGTGCCAGCAGCTTCGGTTCCGGGACAGGGGACACTGAAGCTTTCTTT. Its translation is CASSFGSGTGDTEAFF.

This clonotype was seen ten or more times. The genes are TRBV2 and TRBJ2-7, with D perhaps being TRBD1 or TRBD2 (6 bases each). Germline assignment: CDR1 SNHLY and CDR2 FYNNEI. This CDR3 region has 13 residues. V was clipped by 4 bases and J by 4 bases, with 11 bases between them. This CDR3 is CASSGGGPYEQYV. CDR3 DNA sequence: TGTGCCAGCAGTGGAGGGGGGCCGTACGAGCAGTACGTC.

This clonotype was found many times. In DNA, the CDR3 is TGTGCCAGCATCGCCGACGGACGCTATGGCTACACCTTC. Translated: CASIADGRYGYTF. The V call is TRBV6-6, the J call TRBJ1-2; D gene uncertain. Germline CDR1 is MNHNY and CDR2 is SVGAGI (reference sequence). This CDR3 is built from 13 residues. The ends were cut back, 7 bases at V and 4 bases at J, with 13 bases in the middle.

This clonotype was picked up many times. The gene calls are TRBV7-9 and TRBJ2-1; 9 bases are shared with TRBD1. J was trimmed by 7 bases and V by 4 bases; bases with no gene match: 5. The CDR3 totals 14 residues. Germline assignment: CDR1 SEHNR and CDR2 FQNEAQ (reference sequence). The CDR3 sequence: CASSSMGQGNEQFF. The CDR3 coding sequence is TGTGCCAGCAGCTCAATGGGACAGGGAAATGAGCAGTTCTTC. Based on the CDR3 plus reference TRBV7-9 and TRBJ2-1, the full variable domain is DTGVSQNPRHKITKRGQNVTFRCDPISEHNRLYWYRQTLGQGPEFLTYFQNEAQLEKSRLLSDRFSAERPKGSFSTLEIQRTEQGDSAMYLCASSSMGQGNEQFFGPGTRLTVL.

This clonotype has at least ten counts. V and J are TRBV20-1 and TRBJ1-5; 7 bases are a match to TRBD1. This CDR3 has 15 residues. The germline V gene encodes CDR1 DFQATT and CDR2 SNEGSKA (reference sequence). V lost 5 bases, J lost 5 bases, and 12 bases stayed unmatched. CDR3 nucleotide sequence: TGCAGTGCTCTCCGTGAGACAGGGATCGATCAGCCCCAGCATTTT. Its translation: CSALRETGIDQPQHF.

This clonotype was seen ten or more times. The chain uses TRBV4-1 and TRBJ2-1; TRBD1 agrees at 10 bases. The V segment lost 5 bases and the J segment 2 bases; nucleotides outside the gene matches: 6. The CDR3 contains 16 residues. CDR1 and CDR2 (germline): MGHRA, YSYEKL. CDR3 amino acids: CASSAGTGAAYNEQFF. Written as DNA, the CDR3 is TGCGCCAGCAGCGCCGGGACAGGGGCGGCCTACAATGAGCAGTTCTTC.

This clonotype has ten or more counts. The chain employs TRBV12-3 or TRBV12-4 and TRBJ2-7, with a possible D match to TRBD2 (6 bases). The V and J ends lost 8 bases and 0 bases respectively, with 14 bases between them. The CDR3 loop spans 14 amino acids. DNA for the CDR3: TGTGCCAGCCGACGGGCTAGCGACTCCTACGAGCAGTACTTC. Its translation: CASRRASDSYEQYF.

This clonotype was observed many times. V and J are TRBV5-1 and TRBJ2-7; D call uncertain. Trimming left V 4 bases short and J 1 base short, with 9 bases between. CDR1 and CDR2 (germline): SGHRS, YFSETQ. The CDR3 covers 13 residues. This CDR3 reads CASSLESSYEQYV. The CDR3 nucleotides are TGCGCCAGCAGCCTAGAATCTTCCTACGAGCAGTACGTC.

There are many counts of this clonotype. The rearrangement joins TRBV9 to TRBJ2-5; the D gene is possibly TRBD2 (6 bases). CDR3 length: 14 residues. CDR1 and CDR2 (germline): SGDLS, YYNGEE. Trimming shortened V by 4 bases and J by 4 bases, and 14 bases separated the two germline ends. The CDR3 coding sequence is TGTGCCAGCAGCCAACTAGCCTCAACAGAGACCCAGTACTTC. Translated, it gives CASSQLASTETQYF.

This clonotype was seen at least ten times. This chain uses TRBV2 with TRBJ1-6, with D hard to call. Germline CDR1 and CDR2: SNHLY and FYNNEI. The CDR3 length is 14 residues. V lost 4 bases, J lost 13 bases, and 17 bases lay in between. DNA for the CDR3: TGTGCCAGCAGTGGGAGCGGGCGCCAGTCTCCCCTCCACTTT. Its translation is CASSGSGRQSPLHF.

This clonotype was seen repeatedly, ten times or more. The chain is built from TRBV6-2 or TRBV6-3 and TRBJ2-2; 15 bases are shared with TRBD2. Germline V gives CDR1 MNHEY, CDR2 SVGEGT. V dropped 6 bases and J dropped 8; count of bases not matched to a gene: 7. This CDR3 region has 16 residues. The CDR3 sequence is CASSNGLAGGSGELFF. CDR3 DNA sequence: TGTGCCAGCAGCAACGGACTAGCGGGGGGGAGTGGGGAGCTGTTTTTT.

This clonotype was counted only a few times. As DNA, the CDR3 is TGTGCCAGCTCACCAGAGACAGGGACCTACGAGCAGTACTTC. This sequence encodes CASSPETGTYEQYF. The rearrangement uses TRBV18 and TRBJ2-7; 7 positions agree with TRBD1. The V gene end was trimmed by 2 bases and the J gene end by 2 bases; junction bases not matched to a gene: 3. The CDR3 is 14 amino acids. CDR1 KGHSH and CDR2 LQKENI come from the germline V gene.

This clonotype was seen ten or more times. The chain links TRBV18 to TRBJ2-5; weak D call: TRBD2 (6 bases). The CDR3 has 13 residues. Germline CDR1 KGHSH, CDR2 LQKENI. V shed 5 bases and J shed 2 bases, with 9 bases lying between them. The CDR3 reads CASSVSGQETQYF. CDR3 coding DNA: TGTGCCAGCTCAGTAAGCGGGCAAGAGACCCAGTACTTC.